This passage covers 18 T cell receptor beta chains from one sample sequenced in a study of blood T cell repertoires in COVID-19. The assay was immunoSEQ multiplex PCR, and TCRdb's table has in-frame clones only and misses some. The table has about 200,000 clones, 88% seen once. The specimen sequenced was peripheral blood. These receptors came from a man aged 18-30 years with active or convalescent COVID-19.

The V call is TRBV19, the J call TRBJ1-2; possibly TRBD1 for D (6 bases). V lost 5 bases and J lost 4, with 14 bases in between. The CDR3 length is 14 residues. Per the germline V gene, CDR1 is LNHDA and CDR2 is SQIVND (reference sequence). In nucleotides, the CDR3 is TGTGCCAGTAGTGGACAGATAGACTCCTATGGCTACACCTTC. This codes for CASSGQIDSYGYTF.

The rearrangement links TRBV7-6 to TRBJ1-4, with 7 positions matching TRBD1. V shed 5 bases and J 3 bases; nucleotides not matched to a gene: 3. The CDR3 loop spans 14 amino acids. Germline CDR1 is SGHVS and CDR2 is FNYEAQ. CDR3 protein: CASSPGTANEKLFF. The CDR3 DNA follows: TGTGCCAGCAGCCCCGGGACAGCTAATGAAAAACTGTTTTTT.

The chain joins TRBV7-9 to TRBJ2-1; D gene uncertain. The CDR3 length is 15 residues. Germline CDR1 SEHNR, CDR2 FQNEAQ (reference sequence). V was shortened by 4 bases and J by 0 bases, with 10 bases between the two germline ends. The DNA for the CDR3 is TGTGCCAGCAGCTCCCGAGGTGGCTCCTACAATGAGCAGTTCTTC. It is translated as CASSSRGGSYNEQFF.

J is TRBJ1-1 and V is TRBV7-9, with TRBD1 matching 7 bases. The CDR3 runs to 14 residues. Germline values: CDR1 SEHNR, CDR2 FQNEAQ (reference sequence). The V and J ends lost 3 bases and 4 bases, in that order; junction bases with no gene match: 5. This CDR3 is CASSFDRVRTEAFF. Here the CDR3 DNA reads TGTGCCAGCAGCTTCGACAGGGTGCGCACTGAAGCTTTCTTT.

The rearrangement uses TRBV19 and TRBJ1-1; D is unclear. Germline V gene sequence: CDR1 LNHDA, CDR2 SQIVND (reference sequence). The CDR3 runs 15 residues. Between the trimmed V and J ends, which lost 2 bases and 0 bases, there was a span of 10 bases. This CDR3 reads CASSITPGMNTEAFF. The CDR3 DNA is TGTGCCAGTAGTATAACCCCAGGCATGAACACTGAAGCTTTCTTT.

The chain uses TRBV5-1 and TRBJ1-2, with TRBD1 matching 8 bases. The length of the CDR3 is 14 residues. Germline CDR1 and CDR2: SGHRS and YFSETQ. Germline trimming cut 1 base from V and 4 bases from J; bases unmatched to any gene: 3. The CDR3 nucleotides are TGCGCCAGCAGCTTGACGACAGGGGCCTATGGCTACACCTTC. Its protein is CASSLTTGAYGYTF.

For the CDR3, the DNA is TGTGCCAGCACAGCGGGGCCCACTCCCTACGAGCAGTACTTC. It is translated as CASTAGPTPYEQYF. The chain couples TRBV6-4 to TRBJ2-7; 7 positions agree with TRBD2. The V and J ends lost 7 bases and 2 bases, in that order; junction bases with no gene match: 8. The CDR3 sequence is 14 residues long. Germline V lookup: CDR1 MRHNA, CDR2 SNTAGT.

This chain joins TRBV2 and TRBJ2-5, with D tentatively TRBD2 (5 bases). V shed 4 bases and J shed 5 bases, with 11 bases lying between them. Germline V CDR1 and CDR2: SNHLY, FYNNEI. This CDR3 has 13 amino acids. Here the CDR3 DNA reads TGTGCCAGCAGTGTTCGGGGTGGGGAGACCCAGTACTTC. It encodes CASSVRGGETQYF.

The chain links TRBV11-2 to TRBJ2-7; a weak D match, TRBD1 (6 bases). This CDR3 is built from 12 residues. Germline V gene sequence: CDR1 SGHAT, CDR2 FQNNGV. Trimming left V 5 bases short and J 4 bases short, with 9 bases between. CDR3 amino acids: CASSDRKYEQYF. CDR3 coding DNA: TGTGCCAGCAGCGACAGGAAATACGAGCAGTACTTC.

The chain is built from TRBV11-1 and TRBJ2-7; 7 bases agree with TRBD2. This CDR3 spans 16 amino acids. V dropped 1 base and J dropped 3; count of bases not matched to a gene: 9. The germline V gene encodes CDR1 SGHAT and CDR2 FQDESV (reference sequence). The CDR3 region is CASSLVAAGNFYEQYF. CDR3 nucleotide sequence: TGTGCCAGCAGCTTAGTCGCAGCGGGGAATTTCTACGAGCAGTACTTC.

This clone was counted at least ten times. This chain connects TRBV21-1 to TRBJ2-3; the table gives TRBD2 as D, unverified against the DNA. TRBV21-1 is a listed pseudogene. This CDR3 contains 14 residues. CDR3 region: CASSSNSGADTQYF. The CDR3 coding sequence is TGTGCCAGCAGCTCTAATAGCGGGGCGGATACGCAGTATTTT.

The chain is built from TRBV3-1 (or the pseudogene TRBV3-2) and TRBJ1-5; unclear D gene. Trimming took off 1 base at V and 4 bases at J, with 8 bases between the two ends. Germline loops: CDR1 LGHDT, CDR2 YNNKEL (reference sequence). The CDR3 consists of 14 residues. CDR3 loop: CASSQGSRNQPQHF. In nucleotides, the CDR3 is TGTGCCAGCAGCCAAGGTTCCCGGAATCAGCCCCAGCATTTT.

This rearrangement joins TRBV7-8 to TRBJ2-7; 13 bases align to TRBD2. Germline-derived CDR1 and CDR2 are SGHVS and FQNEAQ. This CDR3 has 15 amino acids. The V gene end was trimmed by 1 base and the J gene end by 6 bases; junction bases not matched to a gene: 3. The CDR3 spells CASSLGTSGSREQYF. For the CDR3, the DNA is TGTGCCAGCAGCTTAGGGACTAGCGGGAGTCGCGAGCAGTACTTC.

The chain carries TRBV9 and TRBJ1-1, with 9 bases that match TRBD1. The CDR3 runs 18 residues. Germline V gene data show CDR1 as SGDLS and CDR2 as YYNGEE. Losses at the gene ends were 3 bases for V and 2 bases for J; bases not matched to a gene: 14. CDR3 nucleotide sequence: TGTGCCAGCAGCGCCTCCGGGACAGGGAGGAGGGAAAACACTGAAGCTTTCTTT. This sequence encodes CASSASGTGRRENTEAFF.

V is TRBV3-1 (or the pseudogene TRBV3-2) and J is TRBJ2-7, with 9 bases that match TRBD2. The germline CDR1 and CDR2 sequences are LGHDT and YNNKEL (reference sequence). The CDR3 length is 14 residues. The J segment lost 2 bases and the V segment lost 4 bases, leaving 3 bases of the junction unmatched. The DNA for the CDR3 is TGTGCCAGCAGCCTCAGACTAGCGGCCTACGAGCAGTACTTC. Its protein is CASSLRLAAYEQYF.

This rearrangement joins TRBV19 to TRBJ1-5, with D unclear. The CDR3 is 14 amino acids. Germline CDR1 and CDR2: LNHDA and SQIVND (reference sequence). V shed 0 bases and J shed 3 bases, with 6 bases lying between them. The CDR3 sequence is CASSIDSSNQPQHF. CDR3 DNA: TGTGCCAGTAGTATAGACAGTTCCAATCAGCCCCAGCATTTT. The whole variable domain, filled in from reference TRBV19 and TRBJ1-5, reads DGGITQSPKYLFRKEGQNVTLSCEQNLNHDAMYWYRQDPGQGLRLIYYSQIVNDFQKGDIAEGYSVSREKKESFPLTVTSAQKNPTAFYLCASSIDSSNQPQHFGDGTRLSIL.

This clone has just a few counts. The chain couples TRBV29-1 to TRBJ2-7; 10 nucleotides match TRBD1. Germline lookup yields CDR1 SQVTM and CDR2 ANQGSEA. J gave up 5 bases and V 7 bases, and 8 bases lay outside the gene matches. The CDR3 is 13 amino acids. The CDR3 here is CSARGQGFHEQYF. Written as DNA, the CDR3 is TGCAGCGCCCGGGGACAGGGGTTCCACGAGCAGTACTTC.

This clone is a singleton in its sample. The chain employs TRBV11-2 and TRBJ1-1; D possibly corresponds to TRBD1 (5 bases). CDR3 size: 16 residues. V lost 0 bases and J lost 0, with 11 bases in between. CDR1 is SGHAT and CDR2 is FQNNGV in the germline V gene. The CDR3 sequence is CASSLDPGKMNTEAFF. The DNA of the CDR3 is TGTGCCAGCAGCTTAGATCCAGGGAAGATGAACACTGAAGCTTTCTTT.